This T cell receptor beta chain was identified in a study of blood T cell repertoires in COVID-19. About the research overall: The origin of the acute and convalescent COVID-19 samples was the United States, Italy and Spain. The analysed material was cDNA or gDNA that came from T cells, B-cell-depleted T cells, or PBMCs.

In the study's own analysis: Estimated nucleated cell counts came from reference gene primer amplification. Assay used: immunoSEQ multiplex PCR; TCRdb lists only in-frame clones, some missing. The V and J calls and the clone size are those of that table, but D and trimming were determined from the DNA. The table has about 330,000 clones, 86% seen once. CDR1 is MDHEN, CDR2 SYDVKM, per germline. The CDR3 consists of 13 residues. The V end lost 8 bases, the J end lost 4 bases, and 12 bases lay between the germline ends. The receptor was derived from a woman aged 50 to 60 with acute or convalescent COVID-19. V usage is TRBV28 and J usage is TRBJ1-3; tentatively, D is TRBD1 (6 bases). The sample consisted of peripheral blood. The CDR3 protein is CASLGGQGNTIYF. The CDR3 nucleotides are TGTGCCAGCCTCGGGGGGCAAGGAAACACCATATATTTT.